Below, 3 T cell receptor beta chains from the same sample are listed, as sequenced in a study of T cell repertoires in cytomegalovirus infection. Each CDR3 protein gets one entry after TCRdb re-called the reads with MiXCR. The sample lists 150,000 to 200,000 distinct CDR3 sequences, 28% occurring once. The source material was PBMCs. These receptor sequences come from a human donor in good health (CMV status not recorded). Some clones in this sample may be carry-over from other donors' samples.

The rearrangement joins TRBV6-5 to TRBJ2-2; D unresolved. Germline-derived CDR1 and CDR2 are MNHEY and SVGAGI. V was cut by 6 bases and J by 2 bases, with 4 bases left in between. CDR3 length: 12 amino acids. The CDR3 coding sequence is TGTGCCAGCAGCCCCAACACCGGGGAGCTGTTTTTT. As protein: CASSPNTGELFF.

This chain links TRBV7-8 with TRBJ2-6, with a possible D match to TRBD1 (6 bases). The CDR3 totals 18 residues. In germline, CDR1 is SGHVS, CDR2 FQNEAQ. The V and J ends lost 5 bases and 0 bases respectively, with 17 bases between them. CDR3 nucleotide sequence: TGTGCCAGCAGCCCTATACAGGGAACCAGCTCTGGGGCCAACGTCCTGACTTTC. Protein product: CASSPIQGTSSGANVLTF.

This chain connects TRBV11-2 to TRBJ2-1, with 9 bases fitting TRBD2. CDR1 is SGHAT, CDR2 FQNNGV, per germline. CDR3 length: 14 amino acids. Trimming at V came to 8 bases and at J to 8 bases, leaving 10 bases not matched to a gene. Here the CDR3 reads CASGPLAGGYEQFF. CDR3 nucleotide sequence: TGTGCCAGCGGACCCTTGGCGGGGGGGTATGAGCAGTTCTTC. The whole variable domain, filled in from reference TRBV11-2 and TRBJ2-1, reads EAGVAQSPRYKIIEKRQSVAFWCNPISGHATLYWYQQILGQGPKLLIQFQNNGVVDDSQLPKDRFSAERLKGVDSTLKIQPAKLEDSAVYLCASGPLAGGYEQFFGPGTRLTVL.